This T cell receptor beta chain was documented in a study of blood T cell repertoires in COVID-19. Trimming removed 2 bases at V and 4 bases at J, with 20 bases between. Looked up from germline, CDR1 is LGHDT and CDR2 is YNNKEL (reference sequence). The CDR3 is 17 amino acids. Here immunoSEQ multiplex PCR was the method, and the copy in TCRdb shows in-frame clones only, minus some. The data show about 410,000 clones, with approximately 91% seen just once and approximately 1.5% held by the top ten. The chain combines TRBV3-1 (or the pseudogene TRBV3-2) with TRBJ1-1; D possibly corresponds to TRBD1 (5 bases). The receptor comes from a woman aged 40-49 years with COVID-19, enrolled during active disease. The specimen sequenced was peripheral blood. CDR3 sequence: CASSQWNLGGRGTEAFF. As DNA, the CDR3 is TGTGCCAGCAGCCAATGGAATCTCGGGGGAAGGGGCACTGAAGCTTTCTTT.